A selection of T cell receptor beta chains follows, all from one sample in a study of beta chain features in type 1 diabetes. The repertoire was sequenced with immunoSEQ multiplex PCR; TCRdb's copy has only in-frame clones and lacks some. The table lists hundreds of thousands of clones, 11% of them singletons. The specimen sequenced was naive CD4+ T cells from blood. The receptors were sampled from a woman younger than 30 in good health. Each CDR3 is given with its conserved first and last residue. D genes are given only for firm matches. Only part of the rows carry a size: once, few, many, or a class if the clone is expanded.

d_gene	abundance	v_gene	len	j_gene	CDR3aa	CDR3nt
NA	few	TRBV1	13	TRBJ1-2	CTSSQVTYYGYTF	TGCACCAGCAGCCAAGTGACATACTATGGCTACACCTTC
NA	NA	TRBV7-2	13	TRBJ2-3	CASSLVSTDTQYF	TGTGCCAGCAGCTTAGTTTCAACAGATACGCAGTATTTT
TRBD1	NA	TRBV11-2	14	TRBJ1-4	CASRTDREGEKLFF	TGTGCCAGCAGGACCGACAGGGAGGGTGAAAAACTGTTTTTT
NA	NA	TRBV5-1	13	TRBJ2-4	CASSLAGQNIQYF	TGCGCCAGCAGCTTGGCAGGACAGAACATTCAGTACTTC
TRBD1	NA	TRBV27	16	TRBJ2-1	CASRKEGQGKTNEQFF	TGTGCCAGCAGGAAAGAGGGACAGGGGAAAACCAATGAGCAGTTCTTC
TRBD1	few	TRBV9	15	TRBJ2-5	CASSVQTTGEETQYF	TGTGCCAGCAGCGTTCAAACTACAGGGGAGGAGACCCAGTACTTC
TRBD2	few	TRBV7-9	15	TRBJ2-1	CASSLSPGGVNEQFF	TGTGCCAGCAGCTTATCACCGGGAGGGGTGAATGAGCAGTTCTTC
NA	NA	TRBV6-5	15	TRBJ2-6	CASSPRLAGANVLTF	TGTGCCAGCAGCCCAAGACTAGCTGGGGCCAACGTCCTGACTTTC
TRBD1	NA	TRBV27	14	TRBJ2-5	CASSLEGAGETQYF	TGTGCCAGCAGTTTAGAGGGGGCTGGGGAGACCCAGTACTTC
NA	NA	TRBV7-9	14	TRBJ1-4	CASSFATSNEKLFF	TGTGCCAGCAGCTTCGCCACCTCTAATGAAAAACTGTTTTTT
TRBD1	NA	TRBV5-1	14	TRBJ2-1	CASSIDRVSNEQFF	TGCGCCAGCAGCATAGACAGGGTCAGCAATGAGCAGTTCTTC
NA	NA	TRBV7-9	13	TRBJ1-1	CASSVQENTEAFF	TGTGCCAGCAGTGTACAGGAGAACACTGAAGCTTTCTTT
NA	few	TRBV11-2	13	TRBJ2-4	CASSLIAKNIQYF	TGTGCCAGCAGCTTAATAGCCAAAAACATTCAGTACTTC
TRBD2	few	TRBV4-1	17	TRBJ2-4	CASSPPTAGEAKNIQYF	TGCGCCAGCAGCCCCCCAACAGCGGGAGAAGCCAAAAACATTCAGTACTTC
NA	few	TRBV27	16	TRBJ1-5	CASSAKWGRSNQPQHF	TGTGCCAGCAGCGCCAAATGGGGGCGAAGCAATCAGCCCCAGCATTTT
TRBD2	few	TRBV7-3	16	TRBJ2-3	CASSSQLAGGTDTQYF	TGTGCCAGCAGCTCCCAACTAGCGGGGGGCACAGATACGCAGTATTTT
NA	few	TRBV6-1	15	TRBJ2-3	CASSRGTPSTDTQYF	TGTGCCAGCAGTCGAGGGACCCCAAGCACAGATACGCAGTATTTT
TRBD2	NA	TRBV7-9	15	TRBJ2-3	CASSPRESRTDTQYF	TGTGCCAGCAGCCCGCGGGAGTCTCGCACAGATACGCAGTATTTT
NA	NA	TRBV5-1	16	TRBJ2-6	CASSLEAGTGANVLTF	TGCGCCAGCAGCTTGGAGGCGGGTACTGGGGCCAACGTCCTGACTTTC
NA	NA	TRBV11-2	12	TRBJ2-5	CASSSITETQYF	TGTGCCAGCAGCTCAATTACGGAGACCCAGTACTTC
NA	few	TRBV7-2	12	TRBJ2-3	CASSLSADTQYF	TGTGCCAGCAGCTTGAGTGCCGATACGCAGTATTTT
NA	NA	TRBV18	14	TRBJ2-5	CASSPRLDPETQYF	TGTGCCAGCTCACCACGTTTAGACCCAGAGACCCAGTACTTC
NA	NA	TRBV7-2	12	TRBJ1-6	CASSLNHSPLHF	TGTGCCAGCAGCCTCAACCACTCACCCCTCCACTTT
NA	few	TRBV5-1	15	TRBJ2-1	CASSLEGSDYNEQFF	TGCGCCAGCAGCTTGGAAGGATCGGACTACAATGAGCAGTTCTTC
TRBD1	NA	TRBV7-2	14	TRBJ2-1	CASTPGQAYNEQFF	TGTGCCAGCACACCGGGACAGGCCTACAATGAGCAGTTCTTC
NA	NA	TRBV2	15	TRBJ2-1	CASSARPLGYNEQFF	TGTGCCAGCAGTGCACGACCGCTTGGTTACAATGAGCAGTTCTTC
NA	few	TRBV18	14	TRBJ1-4	CASSVTNKGEKLFF	TGTGCCAGCTCAGTGACAAATAAGGGTGAAAAACTGTTTTTT
NA	few	TRBV29-1	15	TRBJ1-4	CSVVGWTENNEKLFF	TGCAGCGTTGTTGGGTGGACAGAGAATAATGAAAAACTGTTTTTT
TRBD2	few	TRBV9	17	TRBJ2-1	CASSVVERGYSYNEQFF	TGTGCCAGCAGCGTAGTTGAGCGGGGGTACTCCTACAATGAGCAGTTCTTC
TRBD2	once	TRBV5-1	15	TRBJ2-1	CASRGTELAHTPQFF	TGCGCCAGCAGAGGGACCGAACTAGCGCACACTCCGCAGTTCTTC
NA	NA	TRBV6-5	13	TRBJ1-5	CASSQAVNQPQHF	TGTGCCAGCAGTCAGGCGGTGAATCAGCCCCAGCATTTT
TRBD2	NA	TRBV9	15	TRBJ2-3	CASSRAGASTDTQYF	TGTGCCAGCAGCCGAGCGGGAGCGAGCACAGATACGCAGTATTTT
TRBD1	NA	TRBV6-5	12	TRBJ2-1	CASTPGAGQGFF	TGTGCCAGCACCCCCGGTGCGGGACAGGGGTTCTTC
NA	few	TRBV5-6	13	TRBJ2-1	CASSSGTYNEQFF	TGTGCCAGCAGCTCCGGGACTTACAATGAGCAGTTCTTC
TRBD2	few	TRBV7-9	17	TRBJ2-5	CASSQGLAGAIQETQYF	TGTGCCAGCAGCCAAGGACTAGCGGGAGCCATACAAGAGACCCAGTACTTC
TRBD1	NA	TRBV4-2	16	TRBJ1-2	CASSHKIDRANYGYTF	TGTGCCAGCAGCCATAAAATTGACAGGGCTAACTATGGCTACACCTTC
NA	many	TRBV4-3	12	TRBJ2-3	CASSQTGDTQYF	TGCGCCAGCAGCCAAACCGGAGATACGCAGTATTTT
NA	few	TRBV4-1	12	TRBJ2-3	CASSQGVDTQYF	TGCGCCAGCAGCCAAGGGGTAGATACGCAGTATTTT
NA	NA	TRBV7-2	15	TRBJ1-3	CASSPRLGAGNTIYF	TGTGCCAGCAGCCCACGACTGGGGGCTGGAAACACCATATATTTT
NA	NA	TRBV14	14	TRBJ1-1	CASSRLGGNTEAFF	TGTGCCAGCAGCCGCCTGGGAGGGAACACTGAAGCTTTCTTT
NA	NA	TRBV15	14	TRBJ2-2	CATAGPQRTGELFF	TGTGCCACGGCGGGACCTCAGCGGACCGGGGAGCTGTTTTTT
TRBD1	few	TRBV28	13	TRBJ1-2	CASRRGGAGGYTF	TGTGCCAGCAGACGAGGGGGCGCAGGTGGCTACACCTTC
TRBD1	NA	TRBV5-1	16	TRBJ2-3	CASSLKQGQSTDTQYF	TGCGCCAGCAGCTTGAAGCAGGGACAGAGCACAGATACGCAGTATTTT
NA	NA	TRBV7-9	14	TRBJ2-7	CASSLGRGRDEQYF	TGTGCCAGCAGCTTAGGCAGGGGACGCGACGAGCAGTACTTC
TRBD2	few	TRBV18	14	TRBJ2-3	CASSSGGSTDTQYF	TGTGCCAGCTCATCGGGGGGTAGCACAGATACGCAGTATTTT
NA	NA	TRBV9	13	TRBJ1-1	CASGQGQNTEAFF	TGTGCCAGCGGCCAGGGACAGAACACTGAAGCTTTCTTT